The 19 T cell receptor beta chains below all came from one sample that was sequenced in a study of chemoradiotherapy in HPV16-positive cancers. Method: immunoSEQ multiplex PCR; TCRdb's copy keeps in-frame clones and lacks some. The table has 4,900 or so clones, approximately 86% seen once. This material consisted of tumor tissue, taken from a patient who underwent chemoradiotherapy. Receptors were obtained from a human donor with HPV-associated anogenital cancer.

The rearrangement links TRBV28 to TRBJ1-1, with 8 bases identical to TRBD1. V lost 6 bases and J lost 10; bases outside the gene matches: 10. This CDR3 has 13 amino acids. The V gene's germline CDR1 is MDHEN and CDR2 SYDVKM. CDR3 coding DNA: TGTGCCAGCAGGCCTGGACAGGGCATCGGAGCTTTCTTT. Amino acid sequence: CASRPGQGIGAFF.

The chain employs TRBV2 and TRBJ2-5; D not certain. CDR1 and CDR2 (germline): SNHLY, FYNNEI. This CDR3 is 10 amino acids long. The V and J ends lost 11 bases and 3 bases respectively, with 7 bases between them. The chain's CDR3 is CARSEETQYF. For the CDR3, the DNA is TGTGCCCGCTCGGAAGAGACCCAGTACTTC.

Here the CDR3 DNA reads TGTGCCAGCAGCTTGTGGGGGATGAGCTTCTATGGCTACACCTTC. Its protein is CASSLWGMSFYGYTF. The genes are TRBV5-4 and TRBJ1-2; tentatively, D is TRBD1 (5 bases). This CDR3 is built from 15 residues. Germline V gives CDR1 SGHNT, CDR2 YYREEE (reference sequence). The V end lost 1 base, the J end lost 4 bases, and 14 bases lay between the germline ends. The full variable domain, its missing parts supplied by reference TRBV5-4 and TRBJ1-2, is ETGVTQSPTHLIKTRGQQVTLRCSSQSGHNTVSWYQQALGQGPQFIFQYYREEENGRGNFPPRFSGLQFPNYSSELNVNALELDDSALYLCASSLWGMSFYGYTFGSGTRLTVV.

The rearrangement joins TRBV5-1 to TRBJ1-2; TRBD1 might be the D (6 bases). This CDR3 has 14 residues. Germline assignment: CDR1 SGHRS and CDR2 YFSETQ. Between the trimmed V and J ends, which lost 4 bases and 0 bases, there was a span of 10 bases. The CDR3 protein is CASSVSGANYGYTF. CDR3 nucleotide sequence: TGCGCCAGCAGCGTGTCAGGGGCTAACTATGGCTACACCTTC.

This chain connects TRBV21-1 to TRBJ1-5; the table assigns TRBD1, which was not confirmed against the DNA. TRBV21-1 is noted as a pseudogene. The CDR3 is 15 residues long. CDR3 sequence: CARASGTQILGPQHF. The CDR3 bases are TGTGCCAGGGCCTCCGGGACACAAATCTTGGGGCCCCAGCATTTT.

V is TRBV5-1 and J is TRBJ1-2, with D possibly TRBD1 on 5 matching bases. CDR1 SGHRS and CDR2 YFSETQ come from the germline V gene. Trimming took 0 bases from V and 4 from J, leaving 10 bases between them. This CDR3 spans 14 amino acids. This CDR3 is CASSLGQGGYGYTF. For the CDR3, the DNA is TGCGCCAGCAGCTTGGGGCAGGGAGGCTATGGCTACACCTTC.

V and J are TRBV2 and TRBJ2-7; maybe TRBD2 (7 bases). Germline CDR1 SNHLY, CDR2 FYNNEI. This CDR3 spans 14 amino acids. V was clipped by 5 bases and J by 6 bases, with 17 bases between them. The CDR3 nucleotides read TGTGCCAGCAGTCAACAGGGTCAGCGGGGCGAGCAGTACTTC. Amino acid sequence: CASSQQGQRGEQYF. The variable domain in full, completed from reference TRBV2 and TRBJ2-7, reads EPEVTQTPSHQVTQMGQEVILRCVPISNHLYFYWYRQILGQKVEFLVSFYNNEISEKSEIFDDQFSVERPDGSNFTLKIRSTKLEDSAMYFCASSQQGQRGEQYFGPGTRLTVT.

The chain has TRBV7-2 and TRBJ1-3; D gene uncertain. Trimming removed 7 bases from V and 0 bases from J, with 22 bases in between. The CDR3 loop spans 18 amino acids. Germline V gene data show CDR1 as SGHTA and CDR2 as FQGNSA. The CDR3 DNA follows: TGTGCCAGCACTTTAAGTTTTGGCAGCCTGAGCTCTGGAAACACCATATATTTT. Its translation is CASTLSFGSLSSGNTIYF.

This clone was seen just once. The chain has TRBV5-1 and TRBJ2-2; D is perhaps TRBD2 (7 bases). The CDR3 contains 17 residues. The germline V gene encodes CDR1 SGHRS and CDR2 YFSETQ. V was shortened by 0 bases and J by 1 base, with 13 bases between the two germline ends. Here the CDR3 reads CASSLEGGTVNTGELFF. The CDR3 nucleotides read TGCGCCAGCAGCTTGGAGGGGGGGACGGTGAACACCGGGGAGCTGTTTTTT.

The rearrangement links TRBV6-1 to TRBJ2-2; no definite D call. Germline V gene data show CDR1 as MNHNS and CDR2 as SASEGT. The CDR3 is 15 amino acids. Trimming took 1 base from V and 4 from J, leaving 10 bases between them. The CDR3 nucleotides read TGTGCCAGCAGTGAAGTAGGGTCCACCACCGGGGAGCTGTTTTTT. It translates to CASSEVGSTTGELFF.

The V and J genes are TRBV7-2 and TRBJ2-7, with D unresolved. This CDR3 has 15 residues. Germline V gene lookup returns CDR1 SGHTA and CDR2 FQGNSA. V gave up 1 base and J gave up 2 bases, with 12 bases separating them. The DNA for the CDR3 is TGTGCCAGCAGCTTAGAGGGCGGTCACGCCTACGAGCAGTACTTC. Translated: CASSLEGGHAYEQYF.

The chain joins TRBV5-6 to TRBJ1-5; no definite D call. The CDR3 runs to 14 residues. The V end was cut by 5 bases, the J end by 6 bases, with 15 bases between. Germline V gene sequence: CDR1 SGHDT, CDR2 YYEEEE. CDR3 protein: CASSSSGLGQPQHF. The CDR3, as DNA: TGTGCCAGCAGTTCCTCCGGGCTCGGTCAGCCCCAGCATTTT.

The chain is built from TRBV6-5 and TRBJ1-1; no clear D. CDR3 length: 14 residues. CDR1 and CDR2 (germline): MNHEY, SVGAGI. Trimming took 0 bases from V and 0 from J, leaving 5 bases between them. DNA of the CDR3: TGTGCCAGCAGTTACTCGTCATTGAACACTGAAGCTTTCTTT. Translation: CASSYSSLNTEAFF.

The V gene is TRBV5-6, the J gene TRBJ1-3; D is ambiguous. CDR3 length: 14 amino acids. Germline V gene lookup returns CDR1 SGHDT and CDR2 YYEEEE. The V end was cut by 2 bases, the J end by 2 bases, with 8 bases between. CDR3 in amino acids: CASSFVGAGNTIYF. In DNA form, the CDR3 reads TGTGCCAGCAGCTTCGTTGGGGCTGGAAACACCATATATTTT.

The CDR3 reads CASSEAYFRGSNYGYTF. The DNA of the CDR3 is TGTGCCAGCAGTGAAGCGTATTTTCGGGGGTCTAACTATGGCTACACCTTC. The chain is built from TRBV6-1 and TRBJ1-2, with TRBD1 as a possible D gene (5 bases). Per the germline V gene, CDR1 is MNHNS and CDR2 is SASEGT. The CDR3 is 17 amino acids. Trimming pared 0 bases from V and 0 bases from J, leaving 14 bases between.

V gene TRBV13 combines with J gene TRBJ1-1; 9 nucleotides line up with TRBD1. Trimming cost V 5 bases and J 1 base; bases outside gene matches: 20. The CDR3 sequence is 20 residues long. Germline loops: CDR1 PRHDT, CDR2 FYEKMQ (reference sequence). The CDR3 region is CASSRRGQGRKRPQNTEAFF. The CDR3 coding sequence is TGTGCCAGCAGCCGCCGGGGACAGGGACGTAAGCGGCCACAGAACACTGAAGCTTTCTTT.

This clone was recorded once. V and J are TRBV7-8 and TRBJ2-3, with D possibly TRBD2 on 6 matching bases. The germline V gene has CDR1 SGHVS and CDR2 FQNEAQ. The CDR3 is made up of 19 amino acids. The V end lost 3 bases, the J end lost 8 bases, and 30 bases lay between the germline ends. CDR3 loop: CASSFATNRDLSTFATQYF. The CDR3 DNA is TGTGCCAGCAGCTTTGCCACAAACCGGGACTTGAGCACATTCGCTACGCAGTATTTT. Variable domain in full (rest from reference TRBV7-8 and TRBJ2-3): GAGVSQSPRYKVAKRGQDVALRCDPISGHVSLFWYQQALGQGPEFLTYFQNEAQLDKSGLPSDRFFAERPEGSVSTLKIQRTQQEDSAVYLCASSFATNRDLSTFATQYFGPGTRLTVL.

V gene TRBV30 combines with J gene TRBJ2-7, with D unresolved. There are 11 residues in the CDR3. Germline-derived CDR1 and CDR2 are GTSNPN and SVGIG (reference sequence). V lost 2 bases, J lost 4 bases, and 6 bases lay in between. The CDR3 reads CAWSQVYEQYF. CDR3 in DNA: TGTGCCTGGAGTCAGGTGTACGAGCAGTACTTC.

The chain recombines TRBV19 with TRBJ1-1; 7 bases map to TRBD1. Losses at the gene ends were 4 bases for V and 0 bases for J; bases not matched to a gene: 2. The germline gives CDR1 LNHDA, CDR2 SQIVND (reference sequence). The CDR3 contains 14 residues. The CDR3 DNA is TGTGCCAGTAGTACGACAGGGTTGAACACTGAAGCTTTCTTT. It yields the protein CASSTTGLNTEAFF.